This passage covers 4 T cell receptor beta chains from one sample sequenced in a study of long-term antiretroviral therapy in people with HIV. An immunoSEQ assay, version v3.0, was performed at survey level. This table comes from immunoSEQ multiplex PCR, and its TCRdb copy is limited to in-frame clones, with some not included. The data contain more than 20,000 clones, less than 90% of them seen just once; the ten biggest clones take up roughly a quarter. Material: unsorted PBMCs, obtained 0.4 years after starting antiretroviral therapy. These receptors were taken from a man in his fifties with HIV.

This clone has just a few counts. The rearrangement links TRBV21-1 to TRBJ1-1; no check of the table's D call, TRBD1, against the DNA was made. TRBV21-1 is given as a pseudogene. The length of the CDR3 is 15 residues. The CDR3: CASSKARQQETEAFF. Here the CDR3 DNA reads TGTGCCAGCAGCAAAGCAAGACAGCAAGAGACTGAAGCTTTCTTT.

J is TRBJ2-7 and V is TRBV18, with a possible D match to TRBD1 (5 bases). In germline, CDR1 is KGHSH, CDR2 LQKENI. This CDR3 has 15 amino acids. Trimming removed 2 bases at V and 0 bases at J, with 11 bases between. CDR3 protein: CASSPGTGSSYEQYF. The DNA of the CDR3 is TGTGCCAGCTCACCAGGAACAGGTTCCTCCTACGAGCAGTACTTC.

The chain links TRBV19 to TRBJ2-1; no definite D call. Germline loops: CDR1 LNHDA, CDR2 SQIVND (reference sequence). The V gene lost 5 bases and the J gene lost 8 bases, with 13 bases spanning the gap. CDR3 length: 13 amino acids. This CDR3 is CASSVYSADEQFF. DNA of the CDR3: TGTGCCAGTAGTGTTTATAGTGCCGATGAGCAGTTCTTC.

The chain carries TRBV7-3 and TRBJ2-7, with 9 bases that match TRBD2. The CDR3 has 18 amino acids. Trimming cost V 5 bases and J 0 bases; bases outside gene matches: 14. CDR1 is SGHTA and CDR2 is FQGTGA in the germline V gene. CDR3 protein: CASSPLGKRGETSYEQYF. The CDR3 DNA reads as TGTGCCAGCAGCCCCCTCGGAAAGCGGGGGGAGACCTCCTACGAGCAGTACTTC.